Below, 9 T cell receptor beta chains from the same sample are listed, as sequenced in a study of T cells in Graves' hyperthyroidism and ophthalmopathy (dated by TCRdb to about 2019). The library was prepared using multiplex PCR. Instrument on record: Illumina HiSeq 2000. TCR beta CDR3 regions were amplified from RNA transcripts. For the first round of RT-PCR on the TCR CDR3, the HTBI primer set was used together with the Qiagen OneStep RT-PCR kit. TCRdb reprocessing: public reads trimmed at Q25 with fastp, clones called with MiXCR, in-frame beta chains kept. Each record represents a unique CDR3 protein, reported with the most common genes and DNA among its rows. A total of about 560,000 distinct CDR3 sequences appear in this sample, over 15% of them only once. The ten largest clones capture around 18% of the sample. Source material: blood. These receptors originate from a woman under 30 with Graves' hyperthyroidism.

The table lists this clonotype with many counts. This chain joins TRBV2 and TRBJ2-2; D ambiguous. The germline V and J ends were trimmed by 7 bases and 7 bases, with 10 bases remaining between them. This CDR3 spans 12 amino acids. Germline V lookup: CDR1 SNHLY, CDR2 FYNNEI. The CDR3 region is CASTEDDGELFF. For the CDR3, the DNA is TGTGCCAGCACCGAGGACGACGGGGAGCTGTTTTTT.

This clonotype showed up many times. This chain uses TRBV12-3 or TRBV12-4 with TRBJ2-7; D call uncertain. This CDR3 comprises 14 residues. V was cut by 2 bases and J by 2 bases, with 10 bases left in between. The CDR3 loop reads CASSLSLGPYEQYF. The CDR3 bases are TGTGCCAGCAGTTTATCGTTAGGGCCCTACGAGCAGTACTTC.

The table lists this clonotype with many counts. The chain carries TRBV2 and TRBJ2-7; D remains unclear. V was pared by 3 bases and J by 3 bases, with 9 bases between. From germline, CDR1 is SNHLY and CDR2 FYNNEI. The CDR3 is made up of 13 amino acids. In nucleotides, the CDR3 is TGTGCCAGCAGTGAGGAACCTGACTACGAGCAGTACTTC. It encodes CASSEEPDYEQYF.

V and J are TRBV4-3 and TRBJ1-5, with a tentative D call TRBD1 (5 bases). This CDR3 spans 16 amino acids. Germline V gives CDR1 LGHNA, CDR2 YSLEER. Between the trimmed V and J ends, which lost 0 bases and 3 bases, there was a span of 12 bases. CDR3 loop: CASSQESRANNQPQHF. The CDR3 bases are TGCGCCAGCAGCCAAGAGTCCAGGGCTAACAATCAGCCCCAGCATTTT.

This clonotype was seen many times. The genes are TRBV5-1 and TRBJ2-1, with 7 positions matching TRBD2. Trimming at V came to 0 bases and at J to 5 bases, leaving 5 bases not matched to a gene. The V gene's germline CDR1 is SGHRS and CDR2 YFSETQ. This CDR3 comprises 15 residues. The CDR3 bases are TGCGCCAGCAGCTTGGGAGCGGGATACGACAATGAGCAGTTCTTC. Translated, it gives CASSLGAGYDNEQFF.

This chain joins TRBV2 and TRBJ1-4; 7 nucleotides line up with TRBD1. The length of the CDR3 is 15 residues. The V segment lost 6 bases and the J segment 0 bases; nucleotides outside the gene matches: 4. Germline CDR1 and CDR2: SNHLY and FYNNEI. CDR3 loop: CASRKTGATNEKLFF. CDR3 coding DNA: TGTGCCAGCAGGAAAACAGGGGCAACTAATGAAAAACTGTTTTTT.

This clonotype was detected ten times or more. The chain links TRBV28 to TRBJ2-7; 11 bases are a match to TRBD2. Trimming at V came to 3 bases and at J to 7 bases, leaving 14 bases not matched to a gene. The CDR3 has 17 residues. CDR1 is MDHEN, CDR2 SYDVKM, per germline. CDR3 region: CASSFFGSGRVSREQYF. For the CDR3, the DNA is TGTGCCAGCAGTTTCTTCGGTAGCGGGAGGGTTTCACGAGAGCAGTACTTC. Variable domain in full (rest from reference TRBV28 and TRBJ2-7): DVKVTQSSRYLVKRTGEKVFLECVQDMDHENMFWYRQDPGLGLRLIYFSYDVKMKEKGDIPEGYSVSREKKERFSLILESASTNQTSMYLCASSFFGSGRVSREQYFGPGTRLTVT.

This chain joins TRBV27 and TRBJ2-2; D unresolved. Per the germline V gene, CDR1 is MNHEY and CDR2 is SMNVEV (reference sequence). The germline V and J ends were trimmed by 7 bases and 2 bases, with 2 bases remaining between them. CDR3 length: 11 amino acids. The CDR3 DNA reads TGTGCCAGCAAAAACACCGGGGAGCTGTTTTTT. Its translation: CASKNTGELFF.

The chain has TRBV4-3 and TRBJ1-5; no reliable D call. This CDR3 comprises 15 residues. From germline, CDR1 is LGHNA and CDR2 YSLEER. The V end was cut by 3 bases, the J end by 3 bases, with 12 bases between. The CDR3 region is CASSQTAGSNQPQHF. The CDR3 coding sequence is TGCGCCAGCAGCCAGACCGCCGGATCCAATCAGCCCCAGCATTTT.